This T cell receptor (beta chain) was profiled in a study of T cell repertoires in cytomegalovirus infection. CDR3 length: 16 amino acids. With 4 bases removed from V and 8 bases from J, the gap between germline ends came to 23 bases. CDR1 SEHNR and CDR2 FQNEAQ come from the germline V gene (reference sequence). Each CDR3 protein gets one entry after TCRdb re-called the reads with MiXCR. Of some 30,000 distinct CDR3 sequences listed, around a fifth are singletons. Study observations and caveats: HLA-C-restricted TCR beta clonotypes specific for CMV led the ex vivo response.

A remark on this clonotype: Its antigen is unidentified.

This TCR was recovered from a human donor in good health (CMV status not recorded). Some clones in this sample may be carry-over from other donors' samples. The specimen comprised CD8+ T cells from cultured PBMCs, sampled from culture after CMV antigen stimulation. The chain recombines TRBV7-9 with TRBJ1-2; a possible D gene is TRBD1 (6 bases). The CDR3 region has the DNA TGTGCCAGCAGCTCAATCTCCAGGGGCGTTGTCTGGGGCTACACCTTC. This codes for CASSSISRGVVWGYTF.